The source of this TCR beta chain is a study of cytomegalovirus exposure and HLA in healthy donors. Findings of the study overall: Another analysis was done later, and it associated approximately 18,000 TCR beta sequences with HLA alleles at 0.05 false discovery rate. An apparent linkage of common viral pathogens to several of the most significant clusters emerged in a later analysis.

PCR employed 60 Vbeta and 13 Jbeta primers. Measured with immunoSEQ multiplex PCR; TCRdb has only the in-frame clones, and not every one. The sample carries over 150,000 clones, roughly 75% recorded once. This clone appeared a few times. Its antigen remains unidentified. V lost 5 bases and J lost 6; bases outside the gene matches: 11. The CDR3 extends over 15 amino acids. Germline lookup yields CDR1 SEHNR and CDR2 FQNEAQ (reference sequence). Regarding donors, all were healthy bone marrow donors. The chain uses TRBV7-9 and TRBJ2-7; 9 nucleotides line up with TRBD2. Sequenced material: PBMCs. This TCR was sampled from a man between 18 and 35 years old in good health and CMV-seronegative. For the CDR3, the DNA is TGTGCCAGCAGCGCTCCCGGGACTAGCTGGTCCGAGCAGTACTTC. Its protein is CASSAPGTSWSEQYF. The full variable domain, with the rest looked up from reference TRBV7-9 and TRBJ2-7, is DTGVSQNPRHKITKRGQNVTFRCDPISEHNRLYWYRQTLGQGPEFLTYFQNEAQLEKSRLLSDRFSAERPKGSFSTLEIQRTEQGDSAMYLCASSAPGTSWSEQYFGPGTRLTVT.